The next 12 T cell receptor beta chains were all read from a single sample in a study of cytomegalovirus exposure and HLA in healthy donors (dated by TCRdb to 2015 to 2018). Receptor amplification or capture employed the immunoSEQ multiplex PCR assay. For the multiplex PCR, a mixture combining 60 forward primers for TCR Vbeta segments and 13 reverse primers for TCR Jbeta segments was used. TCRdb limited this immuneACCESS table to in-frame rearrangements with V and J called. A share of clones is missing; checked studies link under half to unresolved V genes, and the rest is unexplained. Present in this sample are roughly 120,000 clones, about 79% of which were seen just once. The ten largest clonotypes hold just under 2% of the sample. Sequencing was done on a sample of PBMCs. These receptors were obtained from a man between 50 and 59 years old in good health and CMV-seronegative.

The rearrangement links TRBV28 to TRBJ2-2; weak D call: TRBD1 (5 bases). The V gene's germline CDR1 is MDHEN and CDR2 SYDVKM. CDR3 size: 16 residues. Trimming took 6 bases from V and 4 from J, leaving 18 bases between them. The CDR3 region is CASRPNRGSRTGELFF. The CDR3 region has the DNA TGTGCCAGCAGACCCAATAGGGGAAGCCGCACCGGGGAGCTGTTTTTT. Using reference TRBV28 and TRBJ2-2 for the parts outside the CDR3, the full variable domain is DVKVTQSSRYLVKRTGEKVFLECVQDMDHENMFWYRQDPGLGLRLIYFSYDVKMKEKGDIPEGYSVSREKKERFSLILESASTNQTSMYLCASRPNRGSRTGELFFGEGSRLTVL.

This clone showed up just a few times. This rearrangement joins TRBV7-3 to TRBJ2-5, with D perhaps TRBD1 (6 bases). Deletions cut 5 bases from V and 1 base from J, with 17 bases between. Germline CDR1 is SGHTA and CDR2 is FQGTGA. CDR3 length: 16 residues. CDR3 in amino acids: CASSQNRESLQETQYF. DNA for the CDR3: TGTGCCAGCAGCCAAAACAGGGAATCTCTCCAAGAGACCCAGTACTTC.

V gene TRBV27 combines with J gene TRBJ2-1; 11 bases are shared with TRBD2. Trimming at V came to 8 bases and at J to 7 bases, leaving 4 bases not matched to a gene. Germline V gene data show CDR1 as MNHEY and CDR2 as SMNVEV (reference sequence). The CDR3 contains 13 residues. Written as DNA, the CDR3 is TGTGCCAGCCGCTTAGCGGGGGGGAATGAGCAGTTCTTC. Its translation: CASRLAGGNEQFF.

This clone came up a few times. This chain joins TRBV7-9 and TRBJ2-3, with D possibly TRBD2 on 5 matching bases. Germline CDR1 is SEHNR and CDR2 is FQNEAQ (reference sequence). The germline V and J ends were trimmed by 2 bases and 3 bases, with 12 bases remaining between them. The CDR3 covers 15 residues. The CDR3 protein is CASSLLDPGTDTQYF. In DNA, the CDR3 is TGTGCCAGCAGCTTACTCGACCCGGGAACAGATACGCAGTATTTT.

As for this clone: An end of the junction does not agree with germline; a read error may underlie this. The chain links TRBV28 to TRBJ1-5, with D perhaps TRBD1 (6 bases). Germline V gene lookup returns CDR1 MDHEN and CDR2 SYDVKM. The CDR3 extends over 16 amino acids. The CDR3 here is CASSGGAVISSQPQHF. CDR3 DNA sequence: TGTGCCAGCAGTGGGGGGGCTGTTATTAGCAGTCAGCCCCAGCATTTT.

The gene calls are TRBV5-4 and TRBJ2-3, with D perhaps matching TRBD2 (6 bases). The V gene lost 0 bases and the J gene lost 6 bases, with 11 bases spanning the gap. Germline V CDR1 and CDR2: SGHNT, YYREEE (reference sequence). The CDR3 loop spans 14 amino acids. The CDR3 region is CASSLDGTGDTQYF. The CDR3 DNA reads TGTGCCAGCAGCTTGGACGGGACTGGGGATACGCAGTATTTT.

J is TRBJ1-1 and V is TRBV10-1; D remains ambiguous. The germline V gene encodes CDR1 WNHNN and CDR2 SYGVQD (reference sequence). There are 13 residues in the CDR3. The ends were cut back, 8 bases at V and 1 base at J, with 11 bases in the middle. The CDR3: CASLNEGNTEAFF. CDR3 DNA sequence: TGCGCCAGCCTTAACGAGGGGAACACTGAAGCTTTCTTT.

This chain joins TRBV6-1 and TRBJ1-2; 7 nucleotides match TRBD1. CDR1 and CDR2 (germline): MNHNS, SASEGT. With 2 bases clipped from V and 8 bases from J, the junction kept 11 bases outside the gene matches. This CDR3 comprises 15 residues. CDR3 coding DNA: TGTGCCAGCAGTGAACAATCCACAGGGGTTTCCGGCTACACCTTC. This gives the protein CASSEQSTGVSGYTF.

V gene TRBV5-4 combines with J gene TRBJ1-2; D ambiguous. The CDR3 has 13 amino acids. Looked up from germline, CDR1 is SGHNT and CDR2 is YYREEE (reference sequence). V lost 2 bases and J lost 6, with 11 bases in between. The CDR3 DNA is TGTGCCAGCAGCTTCCGACACCAGGATGGCTACACCTTC. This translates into CASSFRHQDGYTF.

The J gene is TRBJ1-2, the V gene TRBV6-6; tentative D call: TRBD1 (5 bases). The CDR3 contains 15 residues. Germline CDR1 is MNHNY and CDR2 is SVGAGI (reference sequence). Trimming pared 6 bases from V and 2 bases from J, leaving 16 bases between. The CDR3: CASSQTATENYGYTF. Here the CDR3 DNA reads TGTGCCAGCAGCCAAACTGCGACAGAAAACTATGGCTACACCTTC.

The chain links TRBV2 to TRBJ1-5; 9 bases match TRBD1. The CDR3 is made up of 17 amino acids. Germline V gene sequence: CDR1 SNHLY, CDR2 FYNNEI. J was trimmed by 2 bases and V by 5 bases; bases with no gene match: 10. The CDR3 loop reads CASSSAPGQGRNQPQHF. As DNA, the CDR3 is TGTGCCAGCAGTTCTGCACCGGGACAGGGCCGCAATCAGCCCCAGCATTTT.

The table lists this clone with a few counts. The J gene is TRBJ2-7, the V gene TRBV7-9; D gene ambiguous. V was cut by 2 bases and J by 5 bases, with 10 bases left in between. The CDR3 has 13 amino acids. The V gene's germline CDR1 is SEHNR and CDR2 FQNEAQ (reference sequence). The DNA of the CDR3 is TGTGCCAGCAGCTTACAGGCCCTCGACGAGCAGTACTTC. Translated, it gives CASSLQALDEQYF.